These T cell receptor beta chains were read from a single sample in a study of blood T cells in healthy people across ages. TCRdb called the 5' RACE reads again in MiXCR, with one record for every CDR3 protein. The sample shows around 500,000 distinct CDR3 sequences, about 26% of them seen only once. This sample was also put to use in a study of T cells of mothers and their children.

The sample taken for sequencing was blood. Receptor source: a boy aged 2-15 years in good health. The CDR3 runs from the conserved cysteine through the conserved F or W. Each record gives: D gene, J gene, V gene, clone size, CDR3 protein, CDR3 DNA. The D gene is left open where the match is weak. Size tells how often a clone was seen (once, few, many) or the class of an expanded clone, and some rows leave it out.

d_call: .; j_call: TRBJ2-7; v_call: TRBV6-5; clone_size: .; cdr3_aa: CASSKQVQSSYEQYF; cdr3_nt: TGTGCCAGCAGCAAACAGGTCCAGAGCTCCTACGAGCAGTACTTC
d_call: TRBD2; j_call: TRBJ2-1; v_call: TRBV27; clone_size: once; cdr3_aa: CASSLYGLAGVYNEQFF; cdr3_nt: TGTGCCAGCAGTTTATATGGGCTAGCGGGAGTCTACAATGAGCAGTTCTTC
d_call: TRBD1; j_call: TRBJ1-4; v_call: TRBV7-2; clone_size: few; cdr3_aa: CASSLESPGTGGQKLFF; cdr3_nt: TGTGCCAGCAGCTTAGAATCCCCCGGGACAGGGGGCCAAAAACTGTTTTTT
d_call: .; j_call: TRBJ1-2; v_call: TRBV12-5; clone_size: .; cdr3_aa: CASGSVAGTGYTF; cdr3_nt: TGTGCTAGTGGTTCAGTAGCGGGGACCGGCTACACCTTC
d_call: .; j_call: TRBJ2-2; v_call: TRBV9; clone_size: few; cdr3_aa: CASSVGRVANTGELFF; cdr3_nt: TGTGCCAGCAGCGTAGGGAGGGTAGCGAACACCGGGGAGCTGTTTTTT
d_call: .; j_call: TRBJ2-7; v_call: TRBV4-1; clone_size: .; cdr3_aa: CASSHKPTGSYEQYF; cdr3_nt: TGCGCCAGCAGCCATAAGCCGACAGGATCCTACGAGCAGTACTTC
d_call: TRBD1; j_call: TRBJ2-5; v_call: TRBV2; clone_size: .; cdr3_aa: CASRDRGFLGETQYF; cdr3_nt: TGTGCCAGCCGGGACAGGGGGTTCCTGGGAGAGACCCAGTACTTC
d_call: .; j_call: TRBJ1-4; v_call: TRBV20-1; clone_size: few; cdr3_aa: CSARSTATNEKLFF; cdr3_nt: TGCAGTGCTAGATCCACAGCAACTAATGAAAAACTGTTTTTT
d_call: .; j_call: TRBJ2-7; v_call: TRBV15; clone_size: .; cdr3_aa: CATSRVGRSSYEQYF; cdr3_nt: TGTGCCACCAGCAGAGTCGGGCGTAGCTCCTACGAGCAGTACTTC
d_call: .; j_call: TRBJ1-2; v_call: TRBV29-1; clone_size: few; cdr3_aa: CSVEDLGRPGQQNYGYTF; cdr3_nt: TGCAGCGTTGAAGATCTTGGCAGGCCAGGGCAACAGAACTATGGCTACACCTTC
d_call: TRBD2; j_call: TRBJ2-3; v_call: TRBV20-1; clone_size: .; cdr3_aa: CSAALAGVEDTQYF; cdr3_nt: TGCAGTGCTGCACTAGCGGGAGTGGAAGATACGCAGTATTTT
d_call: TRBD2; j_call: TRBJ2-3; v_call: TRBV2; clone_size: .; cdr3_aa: CAAPGGRVGTDTQYF; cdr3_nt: TGTGCCGCTCCCGGTGGGAGGGTTGGCACAGATACGCAGTATTTT
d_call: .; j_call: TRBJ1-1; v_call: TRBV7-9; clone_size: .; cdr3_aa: CASSPPRNTEAFF; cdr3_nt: TGTGCCAGCAGCCCTCCACGGAACACTGAAGCTTTCTTT
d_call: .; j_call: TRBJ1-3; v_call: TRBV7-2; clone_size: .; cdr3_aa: CASIPPGRGNTIYF; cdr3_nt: TGTGCCAGCATACCCCCAGGGCGCGGAAACACCATATATTTT
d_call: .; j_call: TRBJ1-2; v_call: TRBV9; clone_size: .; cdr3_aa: CASSVSAGLGNYGYTF; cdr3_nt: TGTGCCAGCAGCGTCTCCGCCGGCTTGGGGAACTATGGCTACACCTTC
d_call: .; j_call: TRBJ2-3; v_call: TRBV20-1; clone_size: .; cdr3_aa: CSASGSGPDTQYF; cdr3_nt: TGCAGTGCTAGCGGGAGTGGGCCAGATACGCAGTATTTT
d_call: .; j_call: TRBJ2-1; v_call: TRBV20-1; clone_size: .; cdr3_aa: CSASGSSYNEQFF; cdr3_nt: TGCAGTGCTAGCGGGAGCTCCTACAATGAGCAGTTCTTC
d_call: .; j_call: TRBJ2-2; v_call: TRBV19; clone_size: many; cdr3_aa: CASSRGQNTGELFF; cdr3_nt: TGTGCCAGTAGTAGGGGGCAAAACACCGGGGAGCTGTTTTTT
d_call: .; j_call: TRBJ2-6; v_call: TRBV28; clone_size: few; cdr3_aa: CASNPSSGANVLTF; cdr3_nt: TGTGCCAGCAATCCCTCCTCTGGGGCCAACGTCCTGACTTTC
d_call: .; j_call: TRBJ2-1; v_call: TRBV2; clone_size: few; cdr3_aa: CASSEMGDSYNEQFF; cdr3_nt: TGTGCCAGCAGTGAAATGGGGGATTCCTACAATGAGCAGTTCTTC
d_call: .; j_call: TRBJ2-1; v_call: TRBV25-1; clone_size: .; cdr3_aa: CASSVGAGNEQFF; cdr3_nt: TGTGCCAGCAGTGTGGGGGCAGGTAATGAGCAGTTCTTC
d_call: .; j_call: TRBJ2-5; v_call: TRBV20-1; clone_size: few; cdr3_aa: CSARPGAGETQYF; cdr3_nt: TGCAGTGCTAGACCGGGGGCGGGGGAGACCCAGTACTTC
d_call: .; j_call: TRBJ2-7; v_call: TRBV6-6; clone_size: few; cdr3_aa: CASSWAGTYEQYF; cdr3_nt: TGTGCCAGCAGTTGGGCGGGGACCTACGAGCAGTACTTC
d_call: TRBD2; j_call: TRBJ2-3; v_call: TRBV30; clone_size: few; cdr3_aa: CAWSVDSGGRTDTQYF; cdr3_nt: TGTGCCTGGAGTGTGGATAGCGGGGGCCGCACAGATACGCAGTATTTT
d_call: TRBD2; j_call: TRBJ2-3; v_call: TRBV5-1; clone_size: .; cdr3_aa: CASSWEGRGTDTQYF; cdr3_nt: TGCGCCAGCAGCTGGGAGGGACGAGGCACAGATACGCAGTATTTT
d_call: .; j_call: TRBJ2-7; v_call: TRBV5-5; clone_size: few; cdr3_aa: CASSARTVSYEQYF; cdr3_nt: TGTGCCAGCAGCGCCAGGACAGTCTCTTACGAGCAGTACTTC
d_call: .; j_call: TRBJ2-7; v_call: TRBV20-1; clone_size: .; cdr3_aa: CSASPDLAEQYF; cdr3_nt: TGCAGTGCTTCTCCTGATCTTGCGGAGCAGTACTTC
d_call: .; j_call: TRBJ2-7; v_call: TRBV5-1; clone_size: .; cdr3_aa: CASSFGGTEGYEQYF; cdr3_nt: TGCGCCAGCAGCTTTGGAGGGACGGAAGGCTACGAGCAGTACTTC
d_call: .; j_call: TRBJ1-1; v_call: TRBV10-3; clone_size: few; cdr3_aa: CAISEGHTNTEAFF; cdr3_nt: TGTGCCATCAGTGAGGGACATACGAACACTGAAGCTTTCTTT
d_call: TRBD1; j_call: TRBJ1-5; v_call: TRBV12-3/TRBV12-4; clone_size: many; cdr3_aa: CASSPTGGNQPQHF; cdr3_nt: TGTGCCAGCAGTCCGACAGGGGGCAATCAGCCCCAGCATTTT
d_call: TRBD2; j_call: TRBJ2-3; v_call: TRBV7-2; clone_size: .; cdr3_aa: CASSLGLALSADTQYF; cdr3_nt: TGTGCCAGCAGCCTCGGACTAGCGTTGTCGGCAGATACGCAGTATTTT
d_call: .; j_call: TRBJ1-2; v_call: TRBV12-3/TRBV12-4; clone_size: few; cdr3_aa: CASGRGTNYYGYTF; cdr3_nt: TGTGCCAGCGGGAGGGGCACGAACTACTATGGCTACACCTTC
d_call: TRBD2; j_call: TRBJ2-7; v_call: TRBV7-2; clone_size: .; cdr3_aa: CASSLRLAGEGYEQYF; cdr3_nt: TGTGCCAGCAGCTTACGGCTAGCGGGAGAAGGGTACGAGCAGTACTTC
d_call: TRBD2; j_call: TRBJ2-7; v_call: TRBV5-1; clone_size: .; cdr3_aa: CASSLAPAGASYEQYF; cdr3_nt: TGCGCCAGCAGCTTGGCTCCAGCGGGAGCTTCCTACGAGCAGTACTTC
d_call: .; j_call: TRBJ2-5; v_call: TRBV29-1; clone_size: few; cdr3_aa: CSSSQGRGETQYF; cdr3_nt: TGCAGCTCATCCCAGGGGAGGGGAGAGACCCAGTACTTC
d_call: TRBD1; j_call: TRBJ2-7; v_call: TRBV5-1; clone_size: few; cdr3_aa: CASSSSSDRGLYEQYF; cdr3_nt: TGCGCCAGCAGCTCCTCCTCGGACAGGGGGCTCTACGAGCAGTACTTC
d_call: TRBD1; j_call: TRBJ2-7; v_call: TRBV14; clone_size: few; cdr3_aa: CASSPPGQGIYEQYF; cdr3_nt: TGTGCCAGCAGCCCCCCGGGACAGGGGATTTACGAGCAGTACTTC
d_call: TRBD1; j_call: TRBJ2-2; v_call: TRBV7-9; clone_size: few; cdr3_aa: CASSPWSGGAGGELFF; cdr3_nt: TGTGCCAGCAGCCCGTGGTCAGGGGGCGCCGGCGGGGAGCTGTTTTTT
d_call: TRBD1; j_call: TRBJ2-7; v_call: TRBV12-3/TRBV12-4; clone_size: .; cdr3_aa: CASSYDRENEQYF; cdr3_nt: TGTGCCAGCAGTTACGACAGGGAAAACGAGCAGTACTTC
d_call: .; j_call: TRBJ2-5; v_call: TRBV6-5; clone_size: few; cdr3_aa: CASSSRTVQETQYF; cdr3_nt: TGTGCCAGCAGTTCCCGGACAGTACAAGAGACCCAGTACTTC
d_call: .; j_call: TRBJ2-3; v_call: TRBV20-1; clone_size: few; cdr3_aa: CSAAEGTDTQYF; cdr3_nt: TGCAGTGCCGCCGAGGGCACAGATACGCAGTATTTT
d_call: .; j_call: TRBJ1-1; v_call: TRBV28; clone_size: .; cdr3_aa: CASSGRRGSPEAFF; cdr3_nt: TGTGCCAGCAGTGGCCGCAGGGGTAGCCCTGAAGCTTTCTTT
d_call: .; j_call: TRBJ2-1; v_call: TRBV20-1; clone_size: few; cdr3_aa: CSAPRGGDYNEQFF; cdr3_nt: TGCAGTGCCCCGAGGGGCGGGGACTACAATGAGCAGTTCTTC
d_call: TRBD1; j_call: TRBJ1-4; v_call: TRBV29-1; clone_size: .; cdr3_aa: CSVEGLGQGEKLFF; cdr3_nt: TGCAGCGTTGAAGGGTTGGGACAGGGAGAAAAACTGTTTTTT
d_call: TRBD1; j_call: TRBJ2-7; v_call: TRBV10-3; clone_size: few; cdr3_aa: CAIKPTGDSYEQYF; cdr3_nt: TGTGCCATCAAACCGACAGGGGACTCCTACGAGCAGTACTTC
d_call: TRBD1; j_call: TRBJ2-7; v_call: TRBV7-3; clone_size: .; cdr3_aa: CASSPTGQGKYEQYF; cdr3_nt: TGTGCCAGCAGCCCAACGGGACAGGGGAAGTACGAGCAGTACTTC
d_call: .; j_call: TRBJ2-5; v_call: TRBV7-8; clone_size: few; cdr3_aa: CASTPRRVSYQETQYF; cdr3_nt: TGTGCCAGCACTCCCAGACGGGTCTCGTACCAAGAGACCCAGTACTTC
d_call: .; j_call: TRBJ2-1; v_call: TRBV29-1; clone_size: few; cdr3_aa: CSVGSWAEQFF; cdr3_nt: TGCAGCGTTGGGTCGTGGGCTGAGCAGTTCTTC
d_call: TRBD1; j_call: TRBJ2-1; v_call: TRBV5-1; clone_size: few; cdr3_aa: CASSLRQGAYGEQFF; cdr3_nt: TGCGCCAGCAGCCTTCGACAGGGGGCGTATGGTGAGCAGTTCTTC
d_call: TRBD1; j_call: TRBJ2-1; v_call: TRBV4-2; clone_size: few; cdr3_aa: CASSPRTGGEQFF; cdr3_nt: TGTGCCAGCAGCCCCCGGACAGGAGGCGAGCAGTTCTTC
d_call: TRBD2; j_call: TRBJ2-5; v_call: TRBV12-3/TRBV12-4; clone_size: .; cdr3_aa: CASRPSGQETQYF; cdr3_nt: TGTGCCAGCAGGCCTAGCGGGCAAGAGACCCAGTACTTC
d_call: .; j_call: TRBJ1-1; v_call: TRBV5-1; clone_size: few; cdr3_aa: CASSIQSGSTEAFF; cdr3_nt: TGCGCCAGCAGTATCCAATCGGGGAGCACTGAAGCTTTCTTT
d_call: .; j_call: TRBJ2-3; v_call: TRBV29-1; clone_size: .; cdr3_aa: CSVEEQPTDTQYF; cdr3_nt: TGCAGCGTTGAGGAACAGCCCACAGATACGCAGTATTTT
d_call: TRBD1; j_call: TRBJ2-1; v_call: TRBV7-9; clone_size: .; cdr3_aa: CASSLGDRLYNEQFF; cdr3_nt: TGTGCCAGCAGCTTAGGGGACAGGCTCTACAATGAGCAGTTCTTC
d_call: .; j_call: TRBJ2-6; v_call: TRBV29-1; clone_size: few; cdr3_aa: CSVEVGTRESSGANVLTF; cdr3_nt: TGCAGCGTTGAAGTGGGCACCCGAGAGAGCTCTGGGGCCAACGTCCTGACTTTC